This T cell receptor (beta chain) was captured in a study of OX40 agonist ivuxolimab in advanced cancers. Across the study: Dose-escalation subjects each had hepatocellular carcinoma, melanoma, renal cell or head and neck cancer.

Assay: immunoSEQ multiplex PCR; the TCRdb copy retains only in-frame clones and omits some. This table holds about 92,000 clones, around 80% found once. This CDR3 contains 17 residues. Germline-derived CDR1 and CDR2 are SEHNR and FQNEAQ (reference sequence). The ends lost 2 bases at V and 0 bases at J; junction bases unmatched: 2. With regard to this clone: Its antigen is not known.

Study-wide points: Some patients who did not respond also had low normalized T-cell clonal expansion.

The TCR was taken from an adult with an advanced solid tumor such as melanoma, head and neck, liver or kidney cancer. The V call is TRBV7-9, the J call TRBJ2-2; TRBD1 matches at 11 bases. The specimen comprised CD4+ or CD8+ T cells sorted from blood, sampled in a trial of the OX40 agonist ivuxolimab. The CDR3 DNA reads as TGTGCCAGCAGCTTAAGGGGACAGGGGGCGAACACCGGGGAGCTGTTTTTT. Translated, it gives CASSLRGQGANTGELFF.